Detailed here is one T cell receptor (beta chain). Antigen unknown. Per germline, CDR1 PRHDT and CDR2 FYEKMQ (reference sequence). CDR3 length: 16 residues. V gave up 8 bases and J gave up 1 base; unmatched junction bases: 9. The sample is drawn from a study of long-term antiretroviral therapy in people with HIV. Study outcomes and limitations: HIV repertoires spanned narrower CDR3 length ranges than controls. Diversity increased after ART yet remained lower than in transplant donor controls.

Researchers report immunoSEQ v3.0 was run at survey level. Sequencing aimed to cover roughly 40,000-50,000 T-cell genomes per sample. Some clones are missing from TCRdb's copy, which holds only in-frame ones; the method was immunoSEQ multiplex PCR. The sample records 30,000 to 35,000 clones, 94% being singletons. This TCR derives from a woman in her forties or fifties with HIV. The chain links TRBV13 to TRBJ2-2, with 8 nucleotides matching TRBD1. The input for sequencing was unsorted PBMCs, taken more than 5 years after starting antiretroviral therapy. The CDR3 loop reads CASLDRGVRNTGELFF. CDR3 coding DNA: TGTGCCAGCCTAGACAGGGGTGTAAGGAACACCGGGGAGCTGTTTTTT.